Listed below are T cell receptor beta chains from one sample, sequenced in a study of CD8+ T cells in alopecia areata. Here immunoSEQ multiplex PCR was the method, and the copy in TCRdb shows in-frame clones only, minus some. The sample includes 100,000 or so clones, 60% of them seen just once. The sequencing here drew on CD8+ T cells sorted from blood, taken at approximately week 60, from a patient treated with tofacitinib. The source is a human donor with alopecia areata. CDR3s leave out the opening cysteine and the closing phenylalanine or tryptophan. The D gene is left open where the match is weak.

V gene,D gene,CDR3 protein
TRBV7-9,NA,ASSLGRNEQF
TRBV29-1,NA,SVPSVGEGGNYGYT
TRBV4-2,TRBD1,ASRQGDTGELF
TRBV9,NA,ASSGSSNFNSPLH
TRBV6-5,NA,ASSYSIVGYNEQF
TRBV30,TRBD1,AWSTDRERNQPQH
TRBV7-9,TRBD2,ASSGLAGGQYNEQF
TRBV5-1,TRBD1,ASSRTGGEGEKLF
TRBV30,NA,AWTPESSYNEQF
TRBV13,NA,ASSLRDGAYEQY
TRBV6-1,TRBD1,ASCLKGGAFYEQY
TRBV30,NA,AWSATGAHQETQY
TRBV29-1,NA,SVADRYTGELF
TRBV27,NA,ASSIGGSLSGNEQF
TRBV2,TRBD1,ARAKTQGEGYT
TRBV29-1,NA,SVPGQRNTEAF